The sequence of this TCR beta chain was determined in a study of response to subunit inactivated influenza vaccine. Many counts were recorded for this clonotype. The antigen remains undetermined. Study-level points and caveats: The authors proposed limited new T cell recruitment per seasonal influenza vaccination.

This CDR3 has 14 residues. The ends lost 3 bases at V and 5 bases at J; junction bases unmatched: 7. MiXCR, applied by TCRdb to the RT-PCR reads, yields one record per CDR3 protein. The table records about 830,000 distinct CDR3 sequences, about 18% of them present only once. This sequence originates from a man between 50 and 59 years old who received an inactivated influenza vaccine. Sequences were derived from PBMCs from blood, sampled 5 to 6 days after vaccination. The J gene is TRBJ2-7, the V gene TRBV12-3 or TRBV12-4, with TRBD2 identical over 7 bases. The CDR3 DNA reads TGTGCCAGCAGTTTTTCGAGCGGGAATAACGAGCAGTACTTC. As protein: CASSFSSGNNEQYF.